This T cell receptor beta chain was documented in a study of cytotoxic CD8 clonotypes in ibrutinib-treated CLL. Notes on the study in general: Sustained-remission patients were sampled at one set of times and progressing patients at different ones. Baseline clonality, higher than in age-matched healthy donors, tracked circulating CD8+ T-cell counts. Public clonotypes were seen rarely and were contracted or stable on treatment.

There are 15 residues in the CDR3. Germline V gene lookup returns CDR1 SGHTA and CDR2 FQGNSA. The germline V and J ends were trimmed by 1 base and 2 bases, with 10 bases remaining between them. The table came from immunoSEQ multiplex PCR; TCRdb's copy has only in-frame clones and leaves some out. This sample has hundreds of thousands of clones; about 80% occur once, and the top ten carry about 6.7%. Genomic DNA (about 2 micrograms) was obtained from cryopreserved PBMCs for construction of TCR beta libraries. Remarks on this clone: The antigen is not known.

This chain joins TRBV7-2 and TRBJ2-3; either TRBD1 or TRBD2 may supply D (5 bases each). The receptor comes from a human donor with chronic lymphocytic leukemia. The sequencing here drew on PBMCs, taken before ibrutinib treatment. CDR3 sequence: CASSLVGPSTDTQYF. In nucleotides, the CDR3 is TGTGCCAGCAGCTTAGTGGGACCCTCCACAGATACGCAGTATTTT.